Sequencing of this T cell receptor beta chain was carried out in a study of CD8 T cells in Susac syndrome (dated by TCRdb to between 2017 and 2020). For context, the study as a whole: Repertoire sequencing was used to test whether CD8+ T cell activation and differentiation in Susac syndrome was antigen driven. The clonality of the CD8+ T cell repertoire was compared across approximately 11 healthy donors, about 14 Susac syndrome patients and around 15 multiple sclerosis patients. General conclusions and limits of the study: The TCR sequencing and HLA analysis was acknowledged to have included a relatively small number of individuals.

RNA was extracted with the RNeasy kit and about 0.5 to 1 ug was reverse transcribed using random hexamers. The immunoSEQ multiplex PCR assay, which covers 54 Vbeta and 13 Jbeta segments, was used to amplify TCR beta CDR3 regions. To correct PCR amplification bias, a synthetic template baseline was used for both primer optimization and computational correction. Turning to the authors' computational methods: Reads were assigned to V, D and J genes according to IMGT and analyzed in immunoSEQ Analyzer, with only productive sequences retained. Clonality was calculated as one minus the Shannon entropy normalized by log2 of the number of productive unique sequences. Public and private clones were assessed among the 100 most prevalent clones of each patient and control. Clones were defined as Susac-specific if absent from the healthy and MS cohorts, from approximately 1,100 published viral clones and from other ImmuneACCESS disease sequences. The public sequencing data were trimmed at Q25 with fastp and processed into clonotypes with MiXCR by TCRdb, which kept only in-frame beta chains. Every distinct CDR3 protein forms one entry, paired with its most common genes and DNA. These V and J calls are TCRdb output, not the study's own analysis. The sample yields almost 450,000 distinct CDR3 sequences; approximately 85% were counted once. The ten largest clones capture about 0.12% of the sample.

Peripheral blood CD8+ and CD4+ T cells from healthy donors, Susac syndrome patients and multiple sclerosis patients were profiled using high-throughput TCR beta sequencing. Multiple sclerosis controls were treatment-naive patients with stable or active relapsing-remitting disease fulfilling revised McDonald criteria. CD8+ TEMRA cells were enriched by FACS, while bulk CD8+ and CD4+ T cells were purified by magnetic negative isolation. Blood was collected in EDTA tubes and processed within 24 hours, with PBMCs isolated through density gradient centrifugation. PBMCs intended for TCR sequencing were frozen in liquid nitrogen and were later thawed in a 37 degrees C water bath. The sorted or isolated CD4+, CD8+ and CD8+ TEMRA cells had a purity of 90% or higher. The germline V gene supplies CDR1 MNHEY and CDR2 SVGAGI. V is clipped by 4 bases and J by 5 bases, and the sequence between their germline boundaries is 11 bases long. Inclusive of the bounding cysteine and phenylalanine, the CDR3 is 13 residues long. Left in the record is the CDR3 DNA by itself, 39 bases read in frame from the first base.

In this sample, this clonotype turned up a few times. Its antigen remains undetermined. No base-level quality is on record; no much larger clone is a single base apart. Sequenced: CD8+ T cells from PBMCs. The chain is assembled from TRBV6-5 and TRBJ2-5, and possibly TRBD1, on 6 matching bases. The TCR comes from a human donor with multiple sclerosis. The nucleotide sequence reads as follows: TGTGCCAGCAGTTTACAGGGCGAGGAGACCCAGTACTTC. The translation is CASSLQGEETQYF.